This T cell receptor (beta chain) was observed in a study of T cell changes during pregnancy in multiple sclerosis. This clone appeared once. Only in-frame clones appear in the TCRdb table, and some are missing; sequencing was by immunoSEQ multiplex PCR. The table lists almost 40,000 clones, approximately 90% of them singletons. Trimming shortened V by 2 bases and J by 2 bases, and 14 bases separated the two germline ends. This CDR3 has 16 residues. Germline values: CDR1 SGHDT, CDR2 YYEEEE. This clonotype was sampled from a female donor in good health, enrolled as a control in a pregnancy study. V usage is TRBV5-6 and J usage is TRBJ1-3; a possible D gene is TRBD1 (5 bases). This specimen consisted of CD4+ T cells from peripheral blood mononuclear cells, obtained in the second trimester of pregnancy. CDR3 region: CASSLRGKWAGNTIYF. For the CDR3, the DNA is TGTGCCAGCAGCTTACGGGGGAAGTGGGCTGGAAACACCATATATTTT.